This T cell receptor beta chain stems from a study of T cells in Graves' hyperthyroidism and ophthalmopathy. The study, taken as a whole, reports: The authors' 13 V-J model separated ophthalmopathy from stable hyperthyroidism.

This clonotype has only a few counts. What it binds is unknown. TCR beta CDR3 sequences were amplified from RNA transcripts. RT-PCR in the first round (using the HTBI primer set) targeted the TCR CDR3. TCRdb reprocessed the multiplex PCR reads via MiXCR and lists one record per CDR3 protein. The sample records roughly 500,000 distinct CDR3 sequences, 22% being singletons. Ophthalmopathy patients had moderate-to-severe active disease, CAS ≥3, NOSPECS ≥4, and disease duration under 3 months. The CDR3 has 15 amino acids. With 7 bases clipped from V and 5 bases from J, the junction kept 8 bases outside the gene matches.

The genes are TRBV12-3 or TRBV12-4 and TRBJ2-3; 11 bases fit TRBD2. The sequence derives from a woman in her 70s with Graves' ophthalmopathy. Material for sequencing was blood. The CDR3 here is CASTFSGRGEDTQYF. The CDR3 nucleotides are TGTGCCAGCACCTTTAGCGGGAGGGGTGAAGATACGCAGTATTTT.